The count of the clone carrying this TCR beta chain is one. One junction end does not reproduce the germline sequence, and a read error may be involved. RNA was extracted from bulk tissue without any cell sorting. Three rounds of nested PCR, following a modified ARM-PCR protocol, produced the TCRbeta library. TCRdb reprocessed the multiplex PCR reads via MiXCR and lists one record per CDR3 protein. There are 75,000 to 95,000 distinct CDR3 sequences in the sample; over 60% occur only once, and 8% to 10% lies in the top ten. Germline V gene data show CDR1 as SGHAT and CDR2 as FQNNGV. The CDR3 totals 11 residues. This specimen comes from a study of tumor and adjacent non-tumor tissue in lung cancer.

Material for sequencing was lung tumor tissue. The J gene is TRBJ2-1, the V gene TRBV11-2; unclear D gene. The TCR was taken from a woman between 35 and 50 years old with non-small cell lung cancer. CDR3 region: CASSLESEQCF. The CDR3 DNA reads as TGTGCCAGCAGCTTAGAAAGTGAGCAGTGCTTC.